The following is a T cell receptor (beta chain) sequence with its context. Its specificity is not known. 60 Vbeta and 13 Jbeta primers were used in PCR. Data came from immunoSEQ multiplex PCR; TCRdb stores just in-frame clones and leaves some out. The sample gives 120,000 to 150,000 clones, around three quarters of which show up once; about 13% is in the top ten. Germline trimming cut 4 bases from V and 4 bases from J; bases unmatched to any gene: 5. Germline V lookup: CDR1 LGHNA, CDR2 YSLEER. The CDR3 has 15 residues. This entry belongs to a study of cytomegalovirus exposure and HLA in healthy donors. The wider study: Around 77 million unique TCRs from HLA-typed donors made up an early data release. Study results and limitations: Presence/absence analyses supposed approximately even sequencing depth among donors.

This chain joins TRBV4-3 and TRBJ2-1; 9 positions match TRBD1. The sequenced sample consisted of PBMCs. This receptor was obtained from a man between 35 and 55 years old in good health and CMV-seropositive. CDR3 sequence: CASSRRDRDYNEQFF. The CDR3 DNA reads TGCGCCAGCAGCCGACGGGACAGGGATTACAATGAGCAGTTCTTC.